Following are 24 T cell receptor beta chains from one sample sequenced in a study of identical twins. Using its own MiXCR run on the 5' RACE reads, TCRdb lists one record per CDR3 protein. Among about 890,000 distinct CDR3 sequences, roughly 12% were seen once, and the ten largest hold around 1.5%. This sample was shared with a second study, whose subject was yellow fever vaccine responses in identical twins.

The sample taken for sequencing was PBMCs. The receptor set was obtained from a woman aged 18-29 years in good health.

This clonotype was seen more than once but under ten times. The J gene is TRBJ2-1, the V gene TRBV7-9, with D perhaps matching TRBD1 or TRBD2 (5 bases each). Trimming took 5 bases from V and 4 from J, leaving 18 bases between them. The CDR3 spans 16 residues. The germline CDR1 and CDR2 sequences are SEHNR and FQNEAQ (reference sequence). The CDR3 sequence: CASSGGTDPIYNEQFF. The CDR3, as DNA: TGTGCCAGCAGCGGGGGAACCGACCCTATATACAATGAGCAGTTCTTC.

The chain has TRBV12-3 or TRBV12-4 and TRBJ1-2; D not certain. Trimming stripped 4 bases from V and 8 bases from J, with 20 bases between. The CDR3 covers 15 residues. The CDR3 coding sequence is TGTGCCAGCAGTTCAGCCTCGACACTAGCCAACGGCTACACCTTC. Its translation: CASSSASTLANGYTF.

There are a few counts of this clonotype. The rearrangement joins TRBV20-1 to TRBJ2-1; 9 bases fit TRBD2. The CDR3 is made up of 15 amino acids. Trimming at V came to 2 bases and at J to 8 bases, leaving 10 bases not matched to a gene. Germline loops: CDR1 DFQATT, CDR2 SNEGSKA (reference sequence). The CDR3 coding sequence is TGCAGTGCTAGACCTCGGACTAGCGCTTTCGATGAGCAGTTCTTC. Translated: CSARPRTSAFDEQFF.

This CDR3 is CASSPVLPRSSYEQYV. As DNA, the CDR3 is TGTGCCAGCAGCCCCGTACTGCCCCGGAGCTCCTACGAGCAGTACGTC. The gene calls are TRBV5-5 and TRBJ2-7; D not resolved. This CDR3 contains 16 residues. Germline assignment: CDR1 SGHKS and CDR2 YYEKEE (reference sequence). V was shortened by 4 bases and J by 0 bases, with 17 bases between the two germline ends.

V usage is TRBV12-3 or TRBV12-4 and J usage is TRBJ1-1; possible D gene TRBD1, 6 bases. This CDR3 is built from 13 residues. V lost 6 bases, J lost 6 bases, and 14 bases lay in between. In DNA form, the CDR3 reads TGTGCCAGCAGACCCCAGGGGTGGGCTGAAGCTTTCTTT. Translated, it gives CASRPQGWAEAFF.

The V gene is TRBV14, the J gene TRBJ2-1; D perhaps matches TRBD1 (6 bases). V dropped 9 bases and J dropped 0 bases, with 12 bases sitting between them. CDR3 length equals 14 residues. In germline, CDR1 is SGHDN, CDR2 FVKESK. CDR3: CARGAKSSYNEQFF. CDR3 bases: TGTGCCAGGGGGGCAAAGAGCTCCTACAATGAGCAGTTCTTC.

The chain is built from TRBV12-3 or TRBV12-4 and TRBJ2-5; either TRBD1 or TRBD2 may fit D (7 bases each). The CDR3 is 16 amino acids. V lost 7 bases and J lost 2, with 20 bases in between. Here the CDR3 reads CASTEDPRGGQETQYF. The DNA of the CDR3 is TGTGCCAGCACCGAGGACCCCAGGGGGGGACAAGAGACCCAGTACTTC.

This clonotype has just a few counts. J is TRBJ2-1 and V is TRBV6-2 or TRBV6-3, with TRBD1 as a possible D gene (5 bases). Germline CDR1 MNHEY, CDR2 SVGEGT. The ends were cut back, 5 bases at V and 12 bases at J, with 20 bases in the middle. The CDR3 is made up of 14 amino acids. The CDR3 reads CASSPSPSGLGQFF. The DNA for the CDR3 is TGTGCCAGCAGTCCCTCCCCCTCAGGGCTTGGGCAGTTCTTC.

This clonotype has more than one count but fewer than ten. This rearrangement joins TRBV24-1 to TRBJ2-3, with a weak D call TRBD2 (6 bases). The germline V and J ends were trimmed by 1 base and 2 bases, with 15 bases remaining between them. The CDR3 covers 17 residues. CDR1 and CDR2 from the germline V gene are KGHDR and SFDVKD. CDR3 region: CATSDFLGEESTDTQYF. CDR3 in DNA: TGTGCCACCAGTGATTTCCTCGGGGAGGAATCCACAGATACGCAGTATTTT.

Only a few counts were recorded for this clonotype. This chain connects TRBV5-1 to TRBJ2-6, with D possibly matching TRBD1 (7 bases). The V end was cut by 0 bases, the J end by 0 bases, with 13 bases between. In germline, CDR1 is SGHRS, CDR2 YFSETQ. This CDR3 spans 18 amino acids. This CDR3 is CASSLGGDRDSGANVLTF. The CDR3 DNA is TGCGCCAGCAGCTTGGGGGGGGACAGAGACTCTGGGGCCAACGTCCTGACTTTC.

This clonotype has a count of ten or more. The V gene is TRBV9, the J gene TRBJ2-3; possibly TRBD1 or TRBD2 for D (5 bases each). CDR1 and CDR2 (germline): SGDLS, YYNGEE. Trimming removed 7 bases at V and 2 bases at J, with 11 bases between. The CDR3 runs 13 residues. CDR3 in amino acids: CASSRDHTDTQYF. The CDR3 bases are TGTGCCAGCTCCCGGGACCACACAGATACGCAGTATTTT.

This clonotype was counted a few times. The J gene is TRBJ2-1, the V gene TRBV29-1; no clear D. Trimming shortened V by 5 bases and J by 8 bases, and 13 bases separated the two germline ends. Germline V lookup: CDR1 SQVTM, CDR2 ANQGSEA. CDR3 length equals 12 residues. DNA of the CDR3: TGCAGCGTTTTACCCGCCCTAGATGAGCAGTTCTTC. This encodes CSVLPALDEQFF.

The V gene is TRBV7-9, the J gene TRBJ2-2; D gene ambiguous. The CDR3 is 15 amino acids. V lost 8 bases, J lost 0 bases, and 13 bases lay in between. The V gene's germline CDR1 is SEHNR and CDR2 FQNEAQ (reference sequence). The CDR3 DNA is TGTGCCAGCCCCCTTACACCGCCGAACACCGGGGAGCTGTTTTTT. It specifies CASPLTPPNTGELFF.

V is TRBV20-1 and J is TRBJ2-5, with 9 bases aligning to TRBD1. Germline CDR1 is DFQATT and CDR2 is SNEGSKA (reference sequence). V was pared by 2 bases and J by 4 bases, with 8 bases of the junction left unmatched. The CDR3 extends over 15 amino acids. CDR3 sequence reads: CSARTSADRGETQYF. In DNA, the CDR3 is TGCAGTGCTAGAACCAGCGCGGACAGGGGAGAGACCCAGTACTTC.

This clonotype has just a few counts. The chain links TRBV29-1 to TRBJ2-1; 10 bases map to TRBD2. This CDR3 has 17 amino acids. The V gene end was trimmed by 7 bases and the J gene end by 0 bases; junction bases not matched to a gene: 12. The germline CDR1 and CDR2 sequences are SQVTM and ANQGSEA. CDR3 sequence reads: CSAQTKTSGFSYNEQFF. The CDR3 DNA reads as TGCAGCGCCCAGACGAAGACTAGCGGGTTCTCCTACAATGAGCAGTTCTTC.

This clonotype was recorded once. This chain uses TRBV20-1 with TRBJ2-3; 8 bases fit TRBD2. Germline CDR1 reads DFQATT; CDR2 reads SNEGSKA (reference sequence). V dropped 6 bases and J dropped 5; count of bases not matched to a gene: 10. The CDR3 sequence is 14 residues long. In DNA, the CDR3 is TGCAGTGCAGAGTTAGCGGGAAAAATAGATACGCAGTATTTT. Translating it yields CSAELAGKIDTQYF.

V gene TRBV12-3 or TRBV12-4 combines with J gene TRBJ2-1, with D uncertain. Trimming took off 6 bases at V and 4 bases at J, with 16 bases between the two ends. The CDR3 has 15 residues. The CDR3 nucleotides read TGTGCCAGCAGACTCAACTTGAACGGGTACAATGAGCAGTTCTTC. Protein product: CASRLNLNGYNEQFF.

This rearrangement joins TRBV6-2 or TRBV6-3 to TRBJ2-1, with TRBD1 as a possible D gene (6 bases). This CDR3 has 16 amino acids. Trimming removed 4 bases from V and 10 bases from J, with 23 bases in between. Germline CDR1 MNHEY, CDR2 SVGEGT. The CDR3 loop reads CASSSAQGERFREQFF. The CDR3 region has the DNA TGTGCCAGCAGTTCCGCACAGGGTGAGAGGTTTAGGGAGCAGTTCTTC.

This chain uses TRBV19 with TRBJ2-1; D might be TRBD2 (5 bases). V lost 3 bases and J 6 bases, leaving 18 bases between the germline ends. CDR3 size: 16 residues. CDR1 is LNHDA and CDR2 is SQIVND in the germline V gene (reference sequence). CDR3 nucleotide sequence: TGTGCCAGTAGTATGTCGGGCGGGCCCCCCTCCAATGAGCAGTTCTTC. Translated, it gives CASSMSGGPPSNEQFF.

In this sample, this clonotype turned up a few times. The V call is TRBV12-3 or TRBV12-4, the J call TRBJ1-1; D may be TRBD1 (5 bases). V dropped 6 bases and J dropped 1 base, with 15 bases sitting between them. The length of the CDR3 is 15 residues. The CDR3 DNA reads TGTGCCAGCAGCCTACCGCTAGGGGCGAACACTGAAGCTTTCTTT. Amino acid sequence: CASSLPLGANTEAFF.

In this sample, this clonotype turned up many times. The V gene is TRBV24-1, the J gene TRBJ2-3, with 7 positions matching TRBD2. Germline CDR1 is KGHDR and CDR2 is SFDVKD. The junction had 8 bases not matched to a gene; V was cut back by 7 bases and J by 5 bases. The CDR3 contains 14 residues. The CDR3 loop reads CATRPSGSGDTQYF. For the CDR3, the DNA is TGTGCCACCAGGCCTAGCGGTTCGGGAGATACGCAGTATTTT.

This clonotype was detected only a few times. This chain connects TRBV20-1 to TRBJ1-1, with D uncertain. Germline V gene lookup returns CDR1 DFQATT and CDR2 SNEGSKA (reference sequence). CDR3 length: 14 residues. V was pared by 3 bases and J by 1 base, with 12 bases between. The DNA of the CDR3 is TGCAGTGCTAGTGTTGGTCGGGAGAACACTGAAGCTTTCTTT. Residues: CSASVGRENTEAFF.

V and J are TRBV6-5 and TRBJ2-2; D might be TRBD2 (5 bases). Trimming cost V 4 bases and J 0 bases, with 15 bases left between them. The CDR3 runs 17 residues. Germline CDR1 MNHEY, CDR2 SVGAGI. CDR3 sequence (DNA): TGTGCCAGCAGTTCCACTGGACTGCTAGCGAACACCGGGGAGCTGTTTTTT. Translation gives CASSSTGLLANTGELFF.

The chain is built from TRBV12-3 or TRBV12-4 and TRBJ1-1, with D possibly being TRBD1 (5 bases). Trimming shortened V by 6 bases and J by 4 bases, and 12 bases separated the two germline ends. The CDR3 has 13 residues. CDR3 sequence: CASSPGGATEAFF. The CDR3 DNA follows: TGTGCCAGCAGCCCCGGAGGGGCCACTGAAGCTTTCTTT.